Detailed here is one T cell receptor beta chain. This clone was counted a single time. Its antigen remains undetermined. There are no base qualities to consult, and no much larger clone falls within one base. The immunoSEQ Assay, a bias-controlled multiplex PCR, was used to amplify TCRbeta CDR3 regions from genomic DNA. From the authors' description of their analysis: The number of nucleated cells in each sample was estimated by amplification of reference gene primers within the assay. To quantify the absolute abundance of each unique TCRbeta CDR3 rearrangement, sequence reads were collapsed and filtered. For each sample, productive Simpson clonality was calculated as the square root of Simpson's diversity index across productive rearrangements. TCRdb retrieved this table from immuneACCESS and kept in-frame rearrangements only. Not all clones are present; in checked studies, unresolved V genes account for under half, and no reason is known for the remainder. The V and J calls and the clone size are those of that table, but D and trimming were determined from the DNA. The sample table holds about 160,000 clones, of which about 77% were seen once. The top ten constitute about 15% of the sample.

The data were obtained in a study of blood T cell repertoires in COVID-19 (TCRdb year 2020). Regarding the complete study: The collaborator samples originated in the United States, Italy and Spain and spanned the acute and convalescent phases of COVID-19. The material from the prospective study consisted of cDNA or gDNA derived from T cells, B-cell-depleted T cells, or PBMCs. Deeply sampled blood TCRbeta repertoires from subjects exposed to, actively infected with, or recovered from COVID-19 were included in the dataset. A freely available public database, intended as a resource for researchers studying the immune response to SARS-CoV-2, is where the repertoires were released. The samples were drawn from two sources: the first 160 participants of the ongoing ImmuneRACE study, and some 1,300 subjects contributed by 6 global collaborators. A de-identified subject ID, COVID-19 status, age in years and sex were almost always included in the sample metadata. Where available, HLA class I and class II types were obtained from metadata supplied by the sample provider rather than from assay-based typing. Summary of the overall study and its limitations: The amount of clinical and demographic metadata varied by source and participant and was provided uncurated.

Trimming removed 5 bases from V and 2 bases from J, leaving 15 bases between the germline ends. From a lookup of the germline V gene, CDR1 and CDR2 are MRHNA and SNTAGT. The CDR3 numbers 15 residues from cysteine through phenylalanine. Only the CDR3 portion is preserved as DNA: 45 bases, with reading frame beginning at the first base. The collaborating institutions used their own protocols to collect whole blood in K2EDTA tubes. For TCRbeta analysis, collaborators shipped samples as frozen whole blood, isolated PBMCs, or DNA extracted from either of those sample types. This receptor was taken from a woman over 75 with acute or convalescent COVID-19. Material: peripheral blood. In this chain, TRBV6-4 is recombined with TRBJ1-1, and perhaps TRBD1 as D gene, on 6 matching bases. CDR3 protein: CASSNKVQGNTEAFF. The nucleotides are TGTGCCAGCAGTAATAAAGTACAGGGCAACACTGAAGCTTTCTTT.